The 13 T cell receptor beta chains in this list originate from one sample, sequenced in a study of blood T cell repertoires in COVID-19. TCRdb's copy holds only in-frame clones and misses some; the assay was immunoSEQ multiplex PCR. The sample lists fewer than 250,000 clones; more than 70% were seen once. The sequenced sample consisted of peripheral blood. The receptors derive from a woman at least 80 years old with COVID-19, enrolled during active disease.

This chain links TRBV7-6 with TRBJ2-1; possible D gene TRBD2, 5 bases. V was shortened by 0 bases and J by 7 bases, with 19 bases between the two germline ends. The CDR3 runs 17 residues. CDR1 and CDR2 from the germline V gene are SGHVS and FNYEAQ. This CDR3 is CASSLAPPGILRNEQFF. DNA of the CDR3: TGTGCCAGCAGCTTAGCGCCCCCCGGGATCCTCAGGAATGAGCAGTTCTTC. The full variable domain, with the rest looked up from reference TRBV7-6 and TRBJ2-1, is GAGVSQSPRYKVTKRGQDVALRCDPISGHVSLYWYRQALGQGPEFLTYFNYEAQQDKSGLPNDRFSAERPEGSISTLTIQRTEQRDSAMYRCASSLAPPGILRNEQFFGPGTRLTVL.

The V and J genes are TRBV5-4 and TRBJ1-6; a weak D match, TRBD1 (5 bases). This CDR3 has 17 residues. Germline CDR1 is SGHNT and CDR2 is YYREEE (reference sequence). V lost 3 bases and J 0 bases, leaving 13 bases between the germline ends. The chain's CDR3 is CASSWGGGSSYNSPLHF. CDR3 nucleotide sequence: TGTGCCAGCAGCTGGGGGGGAGGGAGCTCCTATAATTCACCCCTCCACTTT.

The J gene is TRBJ2-1, the V gene TRBV7-9; 8 bases map to TRBD2. The CDR3 contains 18 residues. Germline V lookup: CDR1 SEHNR, CDR2 FQNEAQ (reference sequence). J lost 6 bases, V lost 5 bases, and 18 bases had no gene match. DNA of the CDR3: TGTGCCAGCAGCGTCTCCCGGGAGCGGGGGACCATTACCAATGAGCAGTTCTTC. Protein product: CASSVSRERGTITNEQFF. Variable domain in full (rest from reference TRBV7-9 and TRBJ2-1): DTGVSQNPRHKITKRGQNVTFRCDPISEHNRLYWYRQTLGQGPEFLTYFQNEAQLEKSRLLSDRFSAERPKGSFSTLEIQRTEQGDSAMYLCASSVSRERGTITNEQFFGPGTRLTVL.

This sequence joins TRBV5-4 and TRBJ2-5, with D perhaps TRBD1 (5 bases). This CDR3 comprises 13 residues. Trimming cost V 10 bases and J 2 bases, with 15 bases left between them. Germline CDR1 is SGHNT and CDR2 is YYREEE (reference sequence). CDR3 amino acids: CAGARAGQETQYF. The DNA of the CDR3 is TGTGCCGGTGCCCGGGCAGGGCAAGAGACCCAGTACTTC. Variable domain in full (rest from reference TRBV5-4 and TRBJ2-5): ETGVTQSPTHLIKTRGQQVTLRCSSQSGHNTVSWYQQALGQGPQFIFQYYREEENGRGNFPPRFSGLQFPNYSSELNVNALELDDSALYLCAGARAGQETQYFGPGTRLLVL.

The chain couples TRBV9 to TRBJ2-6, with D maybe TRBD1 (6 bases). The germline V gene has CDR1 SGDLS and CDR2 YYNGEE. The CDR3 spans 15 residues. Trimming cost V 1 base and J 4 bases, with 9 bases left between them. This CDR3 is CASSVRGTGANVLTF. As DNA, the CDR3 is TGTGCCAGCAGCGTAAGGGGGACGGGGGCCAACGTCCTGACTTTC.

The chain links TRBV24-1 to TRBJ1-5; D gene ambiguous. Trimming pared 2 bases from V and 3 bases from J, leaving 10 bases between. The CDR3 consists of 15 residues. CDR1 and CDR2 from the germline V gene are KGHDR and SFDVKD. CDR3 region: CATSDSGGFNQPQHF. The CDR3 DNA follows: TGTGCCACCAGTGATTCGGGAGGGTTCAATCAGCCCCAGCATTTT.

This clone was observed a few times. The chain recombines TRBV5-1 with TRBJ2-5; TRBD1 is a possible D gene (6 bases). Trimming took off 4 bases at V and 1 base at J, with 11 bases between the two ends. Germline V gene sequence: CDR1 SGHRS, CDR2 YFSETQ. This CDR3 is built from 14 residues. Written as DNA, the CDR3 is TGCGCCAGCAGCCCCGGACAGCTCCAAGAGACCCAGTACTTC. Translation: CASSPGQLQETQYF.

The chain joins TRBV6-5 to TRBJ2-5; D may be TRBD2 (6 bases). V was trimmed by 6 bases and J by 2 bases, leaving 16 bases between them. Germline values: CDR1 MNHEY, CDR2 SVGAGI. The CDR3 totals 15 residues. The CDR3 is CASRAPGDPQETQYF. In DNA form, the CDR3 reads TGTGCCAGCAGGGCTCCGGGAGACCCGCAAGAGACCCAGTACTTC.

The rearrangement links TRBV24-1 to TRBJ2-6, with 9 bases that match TRBD1. The ends lost 5 bases at V and 4 bases at J; junction bases unmatched: 8. The CDR3 is made up of 17 amino acids. The V gene's germline CDR1 is KGHDR and CDR2 SFDVKD. DNA of the CDR3: TGTGCCACCAGTGTCCGACAGGGGGATTCCGGGGCCAACGTCCTGACTTTC. Protein sequence: CATSVRQGDSGANVLTF.

The rearrangement links TRBV6-2 or TRBV6-3 to TRBJ2-5; D is ambiguous. CDR1 MNHEY and CDR2 SVGEGT come from the germline V gene. This CDR3 spans 14 amino acids. V was trimmed by 5 bases and J by 5 bases, leaving 15 bases between them. CDR3 sequence reads: CASSPQSTRETQYF. The DNA for the CDR3 is TGTGCCAGCAGTCCGCAGAGTACCAGGGAGACCCAGTACTTC.

The CDR3 DNA follows: TGTGCCAGCAGCCAATCGGACAGGGACACTGAAGCTTTCTTT. Protein product: CASSQSDRDTEAFF. The chain combines TRBV3-1 (or the pseudogene TRBV3-2) with TRBJ1-1; 8 bases align to TRBD1. The CDR3 spans 14 residues. With V trimmed by 2 bases and J by 3 bases, 2 bases remained unmatched. Germline CDR1 is LGHDT and CDR2 is YNNKEL (reference sequence).

In DNA form, the CDR3 reads TGTGCCAGCAGTTTAAGACCGGGACAGGGCACTCAGCCCCAGCATTTT. It is translated as CASSLRPGQGTQPQHF. This rearrangement joins TRBV28 to TRBJ1-5, with TRBD1 matching over 9 bases. The CDR3 loop spans 16 amino acids. Losses at the gene ends were 2 bases for V and 6 bases for J; bases not matched to a gene: 8. Germline CDR1 MDHEN, CDR2 SYDVKM.

Regarding this clone: Other nucleotide sequences in the sample specify the same CDR3. The chain joins TRBV12-3 or TRBV12-4 to TRBJ1-5; D is possibly TRBD1 (6 bases). V was pared by 8 bases and J by 0 bases, with 8 bases between. The CDR3 contains 13 residues. The CDR3 DNA reads as TGTGCCAGCGGGGGGGCTAGCAATCAGCCCCAGCATTTT. Amino acid sequence: CASGGASNQPQHF.